These T cell receptor beta chains were read from a single sample in a study of T-cell memory formation after mild COVID-19. MiXCR, applied by TCRdb to the 5' RACE reads, yields one record per CDR3 protein. The table has about 120,000 distinct CDR3 sequences, about 15% seen once; the top ten hold more than 11%. Material for sequencing was PBMCs or a T cell subset sorted from them (not recorded which). The source is an adult woman who had mild COVID-19 (a few samples of this study predate the infection). Cell type and time point are not known. The CDR3 runs from the conserved cysteine through the conserved F or W. The order of the fields is D gene, CDR3 length, J gene, clone size, V gene, CDR3 protein, CDR3 DNA. The D gene is left open where the match is weak. The size of a clone is reported for some rows only, either as once, few or many, or as a class for expanded clones.

NA | 13 | TRBJ1-3 | NA | TRBV30 | CAWSAGSGNTIYF | TGTGCCTGGAGTGCGGGTTCGGGAAACACCATATATTTT
TRBD1 | 17 | TRBJ2-1 | few | TRBV6-2/TRBV6-3 | CASSYSTAGGSYNEQFF | TGTGCCAGCAGTTACTCGACGGCAGGGGGCTCCTACAATGAGCAGTTCTTC
NA | 14 | TRBJ1-1 | few | TRBV2 | CASRNLGSNTEAFF | TGTGCCAGCAGAAATTTGGGTTCGAACACTGAAGCTTTCTTT
TRBD2 | 17 | TRBJ2-4 | few | TRBV3-1 | CASSPFAGGPAKNIQYF | TGTGCCAGCAGCCCATTCGCGGGGGGGCCGGCCAAAAACATTCAGTACTTC
TRBD1 | 14 | TRBJ1-6 | few | TRBV24-1 | CATTSGTANSPLHF | TGTGCCACCACCTCTGGGACAGCCAATTCACCCCTCCACTTT
NA | 14 | TRBJ2-2 | few | TRBV3-1 | CASSQVMTAGELFF | TGTGCCAGCAGCCAAGTAATGACGGCCGGGGAGCTGTTTTTT
NA | 15 | TRBJ2-5 | NA | TRBV29-1 | CSVEDTSGGRETQYF | TGCAGCGTTGAAGATACGTCAGGGGGGAGGGAGACCCAGTACTTC
TRBD2 | 14 | TRBJ2-1 | NA | TRBV14 | CASSPGLNYNEQFF | TGTGCCAGCAGCCCGGGACTAAACTACAATGAGCAGTTCTTC
TRBD1 | 16 | TRBJ2-7 | few | TRBV5-1 | CASSPGPTGMSNEQYF | TGCGCCAGCAGCCCCGGTCCGACAGGGATGAGCAACGAGCAGTACTTC
NA | 15 | TRBJ2-3 | NA | TRBV6-4 | CASSDSPGRPDTQYF | TGTGCCAGCAGTGACTCTCCGGGACGACCGGATACGCAGTATTTT
TRBD2 | 15 | TRBJ2-7 | NA | TRBV20-1 | CSARALLAGGHEQYF | TGCAGTGCTAGAGCTCTCTTAGCGGGAGGGCACGAGCAGTACTTC
NA | 14 | TRBJ2-7 | few | TRBV12-3/TRBV12-4 | CASSSQGQKYEQYF | TGTGCCAGCAGTAGCCAAGGACAGAAGTACGAGCAGTACTTC
NA | 13 | TRBJ2-4 | NA | TRBV11-2 | CASTPGGGNIQYF | TGTGCCAGCACCCCGGGGGGCGGAAACATTCAGTACTTC
TRBD1 | 14 | TRBJ2-1 | NA | TRBV6-5 | CASSYRTGANEQFF | TGTGCCAGCAGTTACCGGACAGGGGCGAATGAGCAGTTCTTC
TRBD2 | 15 | TRBJ2-1 | few | TRBV11-2 | CASSLSGGGYNEQFF | TGTGCCAGCAGCTTAAGTGGCGGGGGATACAATGAGCAGTTCTTC
NA | 15 | TRBJ1-6 | few | TRBV5-1 | CASSLGQARNSPLHF | TGCGCCAGCAGCTTGGGACAGGCGCGCAATTCACCCCTCCACTTT
NA | 15 | TRBJ2-5 | NA | TRBV6-5 | CASSYSTLELGTQYF | TGTGCCAGCAGCTACTCCACCCTAGAGCTGGGGACCCAGTACTTC
NA | 13 | TRBJ1-1 | few | TRBV24-1 | CATSEGGAREAFF | TGTGCCACCAGTGAGGGAGGGGCGCGGGAAGCTTTCTTT
NA | 14 | TRBJ2-7 | NA | TRBV4-1 | CASSHADSSYEQYF | TGCGCCAGCAGCCACGCGGACAGCTCCTACGAGCAGTACTTC
NA | 11 | TRBJ2-7 | NA | TRBV25-1 | CASSGGYEQYF | TGTGCCAGCAGTGGGGGCTACGAGCAGTACTTC
NA | 16 | TRBJ1-1 | few | TRBV4-1 | CASSHPSAGEVGEAFF | TGCGCCAGCAGCCACCCGTCCGCCGGAGAAGTCGGGGAAGCTTTCTTT
NA | 18 | TRBJ2-3 | few | TRBV7-5 | CISVSEASGGGATDTQYF | NA
TRBD2 | 16 | TRBJ2-7 | few | TRBV7-2 | CASSLSSGPSSYEQYF | TGTGCCAGCAGCCTATCTAGCGGCCCTAGCTCCTACGAGCAGTACTTC
NA | 16 | TRBJ2-3 | few | TRBV24-1 | CATSDSWAMGTDTQYF | TGTGCCACCAGTGATTCTTGGGCCATGGGAACAGATACGCAGTATTTT
NA | 15 | TRBJ2-1 | few | TRBV4-3 | CASSRADMAYNEQFF | TGCGCCAGCAGCCGGGCAGACATGGCCTACAATGAGCAGTTCTTC
TRBD2 | 15 | TRBJ2-7 | few | TRBV2 | CASRRLAGSSYEQYF | TGTGCCAGCAGGAGACTAGCGGGTTCCTCCTACGAGCAGTACTTC
NA | 13 | TRBJ2-1 | few | TRBV7-3 | CASSLLDTNEQFF | TGTGCCAGCAGCTTACTCGATACGAATGAGCAGTTCTTC
NA | 16 | TRBJ2-2 | NA | TRBV15 | CATGRYWGGIPGELFF | TGTGCCACCGGCCGTTATTGGGGCGGCATTCCCGGGGAGCTGTTTTTT
NA | 14 | TRBJ2-2 | NA | TRBV6-2/TRBV6-3 | CASRDNRGTGELFF | TGTGCCAGCAGGGACAATCGGGGCACCGGGGAGCTGTTTTTT
NA | 16 | TRBJ1-5 | NA | TRBV12-3/TRBV12-4 | CASSLWGAGSNQPQHF | TGTGCCAGCAGTTTATGGGGGGCGGGGAGCAATCAGCCCCAGCATTTT
NA | 15 | TRBJ1-1 | NA | TRBV4-1 | CASSQGSGGNTEAFF | TGCGCCAGCAGCCAAGGGTCCGGGGGCAACACTGAAGCTTTCTTT
NA | 15 | TRBJ2-7 | few | TRBV4-3 | CASSPDGPEYGEQYF | TGCGCCAGCAGCCCCGACGGGCCGGAATACGGCGAGCAGTACTTC
TRBD1 | 15 | TRBJ1-2 | NA | TRBV20-1 | CSAPTGTGNNYGYTF | TGCAGTGCTCCCACCGGGACAGGAAATAACTATGGCTACACCTTC
TRBD1 | 13 | TRBJ2-7 | NA | TRBV12-3/TRBV12-4 | CASSPGQAREQYF | TGTGCCAGCAGCCCGGGACAGGCACGCGAGCAGTACTTC
NA | 10 | TRBJ2-1 | few | TRBV29-1 | CSVWPNEQFF | TGCAGCGTTTGGCCGAATGAGCAGTTCTTC
NA | 14 | TRBJ2-1 | few | TRBV6-2/TRBV6-3 | CASRYSPSYNEQFF | TGTGCCAGCAGGTACTCCCCCTCCTACAATGAGCAGTTCTTC
NA | 14 | TRBJ2-1 | many | TRBV7-8 | CASRAGGDFNEQFF | TGTGCCAGCCGGGCCGGGGGAGACTTCAATGAGCAGTTCTTC
NA | 14 | TRBJ2-5 | few | TRBV12-3/TRBV12-4 | CASSLRRNQETQYF | TGTGCCAGCAGTTTGAGACGTAATCAAGAGACCCAGTACTTC
NA | 13 | TRBJ1-1 | NA | TRBV24-1 | CATSAIGSTEAFF | TGTGCCACCAGTGCCATCGGGAGCACTGAAGCTTTCTTT
NA | 14 | TRBJ2-1 | few | TRBV5-1 | CASSLGSRGDEQFF | TGCGCCAGCAGCTTGGGATCAAGGGGGGATGAGCAGTTCTTC
TRBD2 | 14 | TRBJ2-3 | NA | TRBV7-9 | CASSPSGSGDTQYF | TGTGCCAGCAGCCCCAGCGGGAGTGGCGATACGCAGTATTTT
TRBD2 | 14 | TRBJ2-1 | many | TRBV14 | CASSSGKTYNEQFF | TGTGCCAGCAGCAGCGGGAAGACCTACAATGAGCAGTTCTTC
TRBD1 | 16 | TRBJ2-1 | few | TRBV4-2 | CASSLLTGDGNNEQFF | TGTGCCAGCAGCCTTTTGACAGGGGACGGCAACAATGAGCAGTTCTTC